A selection of T cell receptor beta chains follows, all from one sample in a study of blood T cell repertoires in COVID-19. Profiling relied on immunoSEQ multiplex PCR, and the TCRdb table lists in-frame clones only, not all of them. The sample has about 130,000 clones; around 85% are singletons. The sequenced sample was peripheral blood. The receptors originated from an elderly woman with acute or convalescent COVID-19. The CDR3 runs from the conserved cysteine through the conserved F or W. A D gene is named only where the DNA matches it firmly. Expanded clones get a size class; other rows say once, few or many, or leave the size out.

TRBV19	NA	NA	TRBJ2-1	CASSPPGPRGKNEQFF	TGTGCCAGTAGTCCACCTGGACCCCGAGGGAAAAATGAGCAGTTCTTC
TRBV20-1	few	NA	TRBJ2-1	CSASAFPGRPEQFF	TGCAGTGCTAGTGCCTTTCCAGGGCGCCCTGAGCAGTTCTTC
TRBV6-2/TRBV6-3	NA	NA	TRBJ2-3	CASSYPLEGTSTDTQYF	TGTGCCAGCAGTTACCCCTTGGAGGGGACTAGCACAGATACGCAGTATTTT
TRBV2	NA	NA	TRBJ1-5	CASSRSPERQPQHF	TGTGCCAGCAGTCGAAGTCCAGAGAGGCAGCCCCAGCATTTT
TRBV4-1	NA	NA	TRBJ1-4	CASSQDQGGRAGANEKLFF	TGCGCCAGCAGCCAAGATCAAGGGGGGAGGGCGGGAGCTAATGAAAAACTGTTTTTT
TRBV5-1	NA	TRBD1	TRBJ1-6	CASSHLTGGDSPLHF	TGCGCCAGCAGCCACCTGACAGGGGGCGATTCACCCCTCCACTTT
TRBV5-1	NA	TRBD1	TRBJ2-2	CASSDGTGDTGELFF	TGCGCCAGCAGCGACGGGACAGGAGATACCGGGGAGCTGTTTTTT
TRBV2	NA	NA	TRBJ1-1	CASSESRIGGEAFF	TGTGCCAGCAGTGAAAGTCGTATAGGGGGTGAAGCTTTCTTT
TRBV2	NA	NA	TRBJ1-1	CANPRGSRGTEAFF	TGTGCCAACCCACGGGGAAGTCGGGGCACTGAAGCTTTCTTT
TRBV5-1	few	NA	TRBJ1-1	CASSIGQSTEAFF	TGCGCCAGCAGCATAGGACAGAGCACTGAAGCTTTCTTT
TRBV13	once	TRBD1	TRBJ2-7	CASSQGQSYEQYF	TGTGCCAGCAGCCAGGGACAGTCCTACGAGCAGTACTTC
TRBV7-2	once	NA	TRBJ1-2	CASSLRGTSNYGYTF	TGTGCCAGCAGCTTAAGGGGGACCTCTAACTATGGCTACACCTTC
TRBV7-2	NA	NA	TRBJ1-5	CASSPFGVGQPQHF	TGTGCCAGCAGCCCCTTCGGGGTCGGTCAGCCCCAGCATTTT
TRBV4-3	NA	NA	TRBJ1-2	CASSQDPQVLGYGYTF	TGCGCCAGCAGCCAAGATCCCCAGGTACTAGGCTATGGCTACACCTTC
TRBV7-8	NA	NA	TRBJ1-1	CASSLVRAGRTEAFF	TGTGCCAGCAGCTTAGTAAGGGCAGGGAGGACTGAAGCTTTCTTT
TRBV18	NA	NA	TRBJ2-2	CASSPGVRLNTGELFF	TGTGCCAGCTCACCCGGGGTGAGACTGAACACCGGGGAGCTGTTTTTT
TRBV19	NA	TRBD2	TRBJ2-1	CASKSGGGNNEQFF	TGTGCCAGTAAAAGCGGGGGGGGAAACAATGAGCAGTTCTTC
TRBV11-2	NA	TRBD1	TRBJ1-6	CASSLTGGSYNSPLHF	TGTGCCAGCAGCTTGACAGGGGGTTCCTATAATTCACCCCTCCACTTT
TRBV6-5	few	NA	TRBJ1-2	CASSYENSGIGYTF	TGTGCCAGCAGTTACGAGAACTCAGGGATAGGCTACACCTTC
TRBV19	NA	NA	TRBJ1-3	CASSRGAVGNTIYF	TGTGCCAGTAGTCGGGGGGCAGTTGGAAACACCATATATTTT
TRBV4-2	few	TRBD1	TRBJ1-4	CASSQLTGVANEKLFF	TGTGCCAGCAGCCAGCTCACAGGGGTGGCTAATGAAAAACTGTTTTTT
TRBV11-2	NA	TRBD1	TRBJ1-5	CASSPQGAGIQPQHF	TGTGCCAGCAGCCCCCAGGGGGCTGGGATTCAGCCCCAGCATTTT
TRBV18	NA	TRBD1	TRBJ2-1	CASSPGTGMDNEQFF	TGTGCCAGCTCACCCGGGACAGGAATGGACAATGAGCAGTTCTTC
TRBV7-9	NA	NA	TRBJ1-1	CASQASGVGTEAFF	TGTGCCAGCCAAGCATCAGGGGTGGGCACTGAAGCTTTCTTT
TRBV18	NA	TRBD2	TRBJ2-3	CASSPFLAGGNTDTQYF	TGTGCCAGCTCACCATTCTTGGCGGGGGGAAACACAGATACGCAGTATTTT
TRBV5-3	NA	NA	TRBJ1-2	CARSQGRQSGSFRYTF	TGTGCCAGAAGCCAAGGACGGCAATCAGGGTCTTTTCGCTACACCTTC
TRBV6-2/TRBV6-3	NA	NA	TRBJ1-1	CASSPLIMNTEAFF	TGTGCCAGCAGTCCCCTTATTATGAACACTGAAGCTTTCTTT
TRBV2	NA	NA	TRBJ1-4	CASTWSGEKLFF	TGTGCCAGCACATGGAGCGGAGAAAAACTGTTTTTT
TRBV12-5	NA	TRBD1	TRBJ2-1	CASGLAGTGRFVAYNEQFF	TGTGCTAGTGGTTTGGCCGGGACAGGGCGTTTTGTTGCGTACAATGAGCAGTTCTTC
TRBV5-1	once	TRBD1	TRBJ1-4	CASSLVPGGPATNEKLFF	TGCGCCAGCAGCTTGGTGCCAGGGGGCCCCGCAACTAATGAAAAACTGTTTTTT
TRBV3-1/TRBV3-2	NA	NA	TRBJ1-2	CASSQSGGSRGYTF	TGTGCCAGCAGCCAAAGCGGGGGATCGAGGGGCTACACCTTC
TRBV18	NA	NA	TRBJ1-5	CASSLRAGYQPQHF	TGTGCCAGCTCACTGAGGGCAGGTTATCAGCCCCAGCATTTT
TRBV3-1/TRBV3-2	NA	TRBD1	TRBJ1-2	CASSLQTGPHGYTF	TGTGCCAGCAGCCTTCAGACAGGGCCCCATGGCTACACCTTC
TRBV10-3	NA	NA	TRBJ1-5	CAISESGTGGGPQHF	TGTGCCATCAGTGAGTCGGGGACGGGCGGGGGGCCCCAGCATTTT
TRBV2	NA	NA	TRBJ1-5	CASSESRVNQPQHF	TGTGCCAGCAGTGAGAGCAGGGTAAATCAGCCCCAGCATTTT
TRBV4-2	NA	NA	TRBJ1-2	CASSQGQGSNGYGYTF	TGTGCCAGCAGCCAAGGGCAGGGGTCGAACGGTTATGGCTACACCTTC
TRBV4-2	NA	TRBD1	TRBJ2-2	CASSQISGQGYTGELFF	TGTGCCAGCAGCCAAATATCGGGACAGGGGTACACCGGGGAGCTGTTTTTT
TRBV15	NA	NA	TRBJ2-6	CATSRGGTFSSGANVLTF	TGTGCCACCAGCAGGGGAGGGACATTCAGCTCTGGGGCCAACGTCCTGACTTTC
TRBV30	NA	NA	TRBJ1-6	CASNRENSPLHF	TGTGCCTCGAACAGGGAAAATTCACCCCTCCACTTT
TRBV7-2	NA	NA	TRBJ1-1	CASTADGRGEAFF	TGTGCCAGCACCGCCGACGGAAGGGGTGAAGCTTTCTTT
TRBV4-3	NA	NA	TRBJ1-1	CASSQERRGTEAFF	TGCGCCAGCAGCCAAGAACGAAGGGGCACTGAAGCTTTCTTT
TRBV4-1	NA	TRBD2	TRBJ2-3	CASSRSRLAGLPDTQYF	TGCGCCAGCAGCCGGAGCAGGCTAGCGGGGCTCCCAGATACGCAGTATTTT
TRBV9	NA	NA	TRBJ2-3	CASSVEEGGTDTQYF	TGTGCCAGCAGCGTAGAGGAGGGAGGCACAGATACGCAGTATTTT
TRBV6-5	NA	NA	TRBJ1-2	CASSYGRGYGYTF	TGTGCCAGCAGTTATGGCAGGGGCTATGGCTACACCTTC
TRBV7-9	once	NA	TRBJ2-7	CASRRESDEQYF	TGTGCCAGCAGGAGGGAGTCGGACGAGCAGTACTTC
TRBV6-5	NA	NA	TRBJ1-1	CASSYSRAGGNAEAFF	TGTGCCAGCAGTTACTCGAGGGCGGGGGGGAACGCTGAAGCTTTCTTT
TRBV6-6	NA	TRBD2	TRBJ2-2	CASSSRGGPNGELFF	TGTGCCAGCAGTTCGCGGGGGGGCCCGAACGGGGAGCTGTTTTTT
TRBV7-2	once	TRBD1	TRBJ1-6	CASSLLGQGNSPLHF	TGTGCCAGCAGCTTACTTGGACAGGGGAATTCACCCCTCCACTTT
TRBV30	NA	NA	TRBJ1-6	CAWRGQGYTYNSPLHF	TGTGCCTGGAGAGGGCAGGGGTATACCTATAATTCACCCCTCCACTTT
TRBV19	NA	TRBD1	TRBJ1-1	CASGQWTGDTEAFF	TGTGCCAGTGGCCAATGGACAGGGGACACTGAAGCTTTCTTT
TRBV27	NA	TRBD1	TRBJ2-7	CASSLGTGREQYF	TGTGCCAGCAGTTTAGGGACAGGGCGCGAGCAGTACTTC
TRBV2	NA	NA	TRBJ1-5	CASNQIPGNQPQHF	TGTGCCAGCAACCAGATACCAGGCAATCAGCCCCAGCATTTT
TRBV5-6	NA	NA	TRBJ1-1	CASSFEGTEAFF	TGTGCCAGCAGCTTTGAAGGGACAGAAGCTTTCTTT
TRBV13	NA	NA	TRBJ2-1	CASSLESVANEQFF	TGTGCCAGCAGCTTAGAAAGTGTTGCGAATGAGCAGTTCTTC
TRBV27	once	NA	TRBJ1-2	CASSSGLIYGYTF	TGTGCCAGCAGTTCGGGACTGATCTATGGCTACACCTTC
TRBV7-8	once	TRBD1	TRBJ1-5	CASSLPGTGGLQPQHF	TGTGCCAGCAGCTTACCCGGGACAGGTGGGCTACAGCCCCAGCATTTT
TRBV5-4	NA	NA	TRBJ2-2	CASSTIQGPGELFF	TGTGCCAGCAGCACAATACAGGGACCGGGGGAGCTGTTTTTT
TRBV5-6	NA	NA	TRBJ1-4	CASSFGQSLEKLFF	TGTGCCAGCAGCTTCGGACAGAGTCTTGAAAAACTGTTTTTT